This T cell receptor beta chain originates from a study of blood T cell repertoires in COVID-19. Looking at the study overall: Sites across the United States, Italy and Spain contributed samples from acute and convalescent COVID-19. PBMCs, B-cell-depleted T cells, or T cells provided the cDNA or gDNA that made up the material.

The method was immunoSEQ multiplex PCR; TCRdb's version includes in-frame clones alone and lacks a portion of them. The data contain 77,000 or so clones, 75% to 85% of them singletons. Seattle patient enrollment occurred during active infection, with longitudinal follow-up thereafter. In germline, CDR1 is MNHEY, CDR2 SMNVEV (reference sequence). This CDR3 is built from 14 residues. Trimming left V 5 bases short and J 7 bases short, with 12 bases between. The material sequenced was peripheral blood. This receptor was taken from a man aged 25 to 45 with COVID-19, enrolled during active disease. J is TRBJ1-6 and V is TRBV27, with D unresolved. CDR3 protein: CASSPHDVNSPLHF. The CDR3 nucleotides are TGTGCCAGCAGTCCACATGATGTGAATTCACCCCTCCACTTT.